This TCR beta chain was recorded in a study of blood T cell repertoires in COVID-19. On the study more broadly: Sites in the United States, Italy and Spain provided acute and convalescent COVID-19 samples.

Germline loops: CDR1 SGHNT, CDR2 YYREEE (reference sequence). Trimming shortened V by 5 bases and J by 7 bases, and 18 bases separated the two germline ends. The CDR3 consists of 14 residues. Original handling: How many nucleated cells were present was estimated from reference gene primer amplification. Assay: immunoSEQ multiplex PCR; the TCRdb copy retains only in-frame clones and omits some. V, J and clone size are those of that table, while D and trimming were read from the DNA. The repertoire includes more than 250,000 clones, roughly 83% of them detected once, and 1.6% sits in the top ten. Sequenced input: peripheral blood. The receptor's source is a woman between 45 and 65 years old with acute or convalescent COVID-19. The chain uses TRBV5-4 and TRBJ1-2; weak D call: TRBD1 (6 bases). CDR3 residues: CASRRAGAIRGYTF. The DNA for the CDR3 is TGTGCCAGCAGGCGCGCGGGGGCAATTCGTGGCTACACCTTC.